This TCR beta chain is drawn from a study of blood T cells in healthy people across ages. General study results and limits: When set beside aged donors, long-lived donors presented more naive CD4+ cells and higher diversity.

Donors were systemically healthy Caucasian individuals from Russia aged roughly 6 to 100 years. Through a sample-barcoded 5' primer and a J-beta primer mix, a second PCR was run for about 6 to 12 cycles. Tags on each cDNA molecule came from a template-switch adaptor with 12 random nucleotides. TCRdb redid the calling of the 5' RACE reads with MiXCR, one entry per CDR3 protein. The repertoire holds around 1,500,000 distinct CDR3 sequences, with roughly 27% as singletons. The CDR3 has 16 residues. Germline CDR1 is SGHRS and CDR2 is YFSETQ. This clonotype was counted a single time. The antigen is undetermined.

This chain joins TRBV5-1 and TRBJ2-1, with 8 nucleotides matching TRBD2. The closer fit of TRBJ2-7 to the DNA end suggests the J call may be wrong. The sample comprised blood. The receptor was isolated from a woman younger than 45 in good health. The DNA of the CDR3 is TGCGCCAGCAGCACAATGACTAGCGTCCCCGGCAATGAGCAGTACTTC. Translation gives CASSTMTSVPGNEQYF.